This entry is about one T cell receptor beta chain. This clonotype was found many times. The antigen it recognizes is unknown. Base quality data are lacking; no much larger clone is found one base away. Interpreted using the paper, the time point label stands for: newly diagnosed GD, antithyroid drugs for less than 3 months. RNA was extracted from PBMCs in TRIzol for both TCR sequencing and RNA sequencing. The diagnosis of Graves' disease was made according to American Thyroid Association guidelines. Patients were recruited from an endocrinology department in Xi'an, China. Each patient gave 7 to 9.5 milliliters of peripheral blood, collected in an EDTA anticoagulant tube. Ficoll Paque Plus density gradient separation was used to isolate PBMCs, and no further T cell sorting was performed. An Agilent 2100 Bioanalyzer and agarose gel were used to check RNA quality, while a NanoDrop 2000 measured RNA concentration.

Libraries came from multiplex PCR. TCRdb records Illumina HiSeq 4000 as the sequencer. TCR beta libraries were built with iRepertoire HTBI primers and Arm-PCR amplification of CDR3 regions. Before sequencing, the PCR products underwent gel purification. The study's own analysis went as follows. Across samples, 60 to 70 TRBV and 13 to 15 TRBJ segments were identified and used for gene usage analysis of CDR3 amino acid clonotypes. COPE and FqMerger were used to merge filtered high-quality paired reads into contigs. BLAST was used to align contigs to IMGT TRBV, TRBD and TRBJ reference genes, with CDR3 defined following IMGT. Any clonotype with a frequency above 0.1% was classified as a highly expanded clone. Shannon entropy was used to measure repertoire diversity, and the Gini coefficient was used to measure V-J evenness. Public clonotypes were defined as clonotypes shared by more than one individual. In-frame beta chains were kept once TCRdb had trimmed the public reads at Q25 with fastp and called clones with MiXCR. Here each entry gathers all rows of one CDR3 protein and keeps the most common genes and DNA. These V and J calls derive from TCRdb rather than the authors' analysis. Here the sample has 400,000 to 500,000 distinct CDR3 sequences; 15% occur a single time. The ten largest make up 15% to 20% of the sample.

These data come from a study of regulatory T cells in long-lasting Graves disease (dated by TCRdb to the early 2020s). About the full investigation: Patients with newly diagnosed Graves' disease had been on antithyroid drugs for under 3 months. Peripheral blood TCR sequencing and RNA sequencing compared persistent Graves' disease patients with newly diagnosed Graves' disease patients. The study was registered as a clinical trial and conducted in China. A total of roughly 35 samples underwent TCR sequencing, from around 13 patients with persistent Graves' disease and around 20 patients with newly diagnosed Graves' disease.

Broader findings and caveats from the paper: The small sample size was acknowledged by the authors as a limitation that may reduce accuracy. Lower TCR Shannon entropy and fewer highly expanded clones were observed in persistent Graves' disease patients than in newly diagnosed patients, which suggested clonal expansion. Sequencing and analysis were restricted to the TCR beta chain. A larger number of public clonotypes was shared among persistent patients (fewer than 3,000) than among newly diagnosed patients (around 880). Persistent disease showed preferential use of TRBV28, TRBJ1-2 and TRBJ2-5, whereas newly diagnosed disease favored TRBV20-1 and TRBJ2-1. Peripheral blood alone was examined, since thyroid tissue, which constituted the primary lesion, could not be accessed.

Reading the germline V gene gives CDR1 MNHNS and CDR2 SASEGT. Inclusive of the bounding cysteine and phenylalanine, the CDR3 is 18 residues long. Only the CDR3 region is kept as DNA, spanning 54 bases read in frame from base 1. At the junction V is shortened by 0 bases and J by 4 bases; bases outside the gene matches: 9. This sample also appeared in a second study, on T cells in Graves' hyperthyroidism and ophthalmopathy. According to the second study: Graves' hyperthyroidism was defined as stable when no progression to ophthalmopathy occurred over 18 months of follow-up. The hyperthyroidism patients were between 18 and 65 years old and newly diagnosed, with a disease duration of less than 2 months. Patients with uncontrolled infections, other autoimmune diseases, pregnancy or lactation were excluded. Diagnoses were established on the basis of clinical symptoms, serum thyroxine and TRAb, thyroid ultrasound, and orbital computed tomography. A first-round RT-PCR of the TCR CDR3 used the HTBI primer set with the Qiagen OneStep RT-PCR kit. Most expanded thyroid clonotypes (frequency above 0.001) were also detected in blood, a finding suggesting that blood repertoires may reflect thyroid immune responses. Ophthalmopathy was separated from stable hyperthyroidism by a 13 V-J signature model, with around 88% sensitivity and approximately 81% specificity obtained in cross-validation and 80%/75% obtained in testing. In validation, the model predicted progression to ophthalmopathy with roughly 70% sensitivity and 72% to 85% specificity, a median of 6.5 months before onset. To identify distinguishing TCR V-J signatures, a discovery cohort of around 98 patients was used, comprising 40 to 45 with Graves' ophthalmopathy and about 59 with stable Graves' hyperthyroidism. Prospective prediction of ophthalmopathy was tested in an independent validation cohort of some 20 hyperthyroidism patients and some 17 patients who later progressed to ophthalmopathy. The approximately 100 discovery patients were divided at random into training and test sets in a 7:3 ratio. The study also compared thyroid tissue and blood T-cell repertoires from over 5 Graves' hyperthyroidism patients. After sampling, hyperthyroidism patients received methimazole starting at 30 mg daily, and ophthalmopathy patients received high-dose intravenous methylprednisolone. The libraries were constructed in a second round of multiplex PCR and then size-selected and purified. Libraries were sequenced paired-end with 100 bp reads on an Illumina HiSeq2000. SOAPnuke was used to process the raw data, throwing out any read that contained adapters or uncalled bases, had a mean Phred below 15, or lacked an exact constant-primer or identifier match. High-quality paired reads were merged with COPE v1.2.5, and unique nucleotide sequences were defined as clonotypes. Clonotypes were aligned to IMGT TRBV, TRBD and TRBJ reference segments using MiTCR v1.1. Only V-J combinations with frequency above 0.0001, covering about 99% of repertoires, were analysed. The TCS score was defined as the ratio of F50 (clonal expansion) to E x V (chaos), calculated using BLOSUM62-based TCRdist between CDR3 peptides within each V-J. Welch's t-statistics and random forest reduced 450 to 600 V-J features to 10 to 15, which were used in a naive Bayes classifier (R e1071). No statistical method was used to set the sample size in advance, and investigators knew the group allocation. According to the paper, TCR Vbeta CDR3 sequencing was carried out on 135 peripheral blood samples, which came from 40 to 45 ophthalmopathy, 75 to 80 hyperthyroidism and roughly 17 progressor patients.

The chain uses TRBV6-1 and TRBJ2-3; TRBD2 matches 11 bases in the middle. The sample here was peripheral blood mononuclear cells (PBMCs), taken at new diagnosis, from a patient treated with antithyroid drugs. This clonotype was obtained from a woman aged 25-40 years with Graves disease. Donor details come from another sample of the same person, matched by shared clones. The DNA sequence is given as TGTGCCAGCAGTGAAGCGATTAAACTAGCGGGAGTACCAGATACGCAGTATTTT. This codes for CASSEAIKLAGVPDTQYF.